This T cell receptor beta chain is from a study of blood T cell repertoires in COVID-19. Overall study: From T cells, B-cell-depleted T cells, or PBMCs came the material, which was cDNA or gDNA.

Original processing methods: Estimates of nucleated cell counts were drawn from the amplification of reference gene primers. The repertoire was sequenced with immunoSEQ multiplex PCR; TCRdb's copy has only in-frame clones and lacks some. V, J and clone size reflect that table, while D and trimming were determined from the DNA. The repertoire holds 220,000 or so clones, with roughly 79% as singletons. Deletions cut 2 bases from V and 0 bases from J, with 11 bases between. The CDR3 totals 16 residues. Germline lookup yields CDR1 MNHNS and CDR2 SASEGT. The clonotype comes from a woman of 80 years or more with acute or convalescent COVID-19. V gene TRBV6-1 combines with J gene TRBJ1-5, with D possibly TRBD1 on 5 matching bases. The sample taken for sequencing was peripheral blood. This chain's CDR3 is CASSEFVGDSNQPQHF. The CDR3 DNA sequence: TGTGCCAGCAGTGAATTCGTAGGGGATAGCAATCAGCCCCAGCATTTT.